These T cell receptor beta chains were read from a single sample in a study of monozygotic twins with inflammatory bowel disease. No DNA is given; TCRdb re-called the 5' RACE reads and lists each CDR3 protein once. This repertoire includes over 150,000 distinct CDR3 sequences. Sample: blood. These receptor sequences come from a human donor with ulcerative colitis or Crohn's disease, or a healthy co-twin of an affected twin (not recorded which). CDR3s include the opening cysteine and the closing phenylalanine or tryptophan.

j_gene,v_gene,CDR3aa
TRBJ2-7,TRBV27,CASSLLSRGGLAGSYEQYF
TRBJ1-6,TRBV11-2,CASSLSRQGGSPLHF
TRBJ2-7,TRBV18,CASSRLGERSDEQYF
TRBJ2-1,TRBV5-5,CASSLVGLGVRDNEQFF
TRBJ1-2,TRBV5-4,CASSPPQAYHGYTF
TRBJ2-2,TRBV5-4,CASSNQGQGNTGELFF
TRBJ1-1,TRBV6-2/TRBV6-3,CASSSRTVNTEAFF
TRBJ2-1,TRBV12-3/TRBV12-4,CASRSRGTGPREQFF
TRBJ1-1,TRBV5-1,CASKGVGTEAFF
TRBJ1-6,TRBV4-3,CASSQDRQGHGSYNSPLHF
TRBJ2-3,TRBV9,CASSVGGGAITDTQYF
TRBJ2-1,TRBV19,CASSTTSGTYNEQFF
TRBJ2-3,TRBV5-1,CASRWRSSGPTDTQYF
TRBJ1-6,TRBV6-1,CASSGPSGGVWNSPLHF
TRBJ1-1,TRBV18,CASSRPPNTEAFF
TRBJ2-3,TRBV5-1,CASSADRGAGTDTQYF
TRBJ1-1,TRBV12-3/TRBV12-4,CASSFGYMNTEAFF
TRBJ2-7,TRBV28,CASRPQGASYEQYF
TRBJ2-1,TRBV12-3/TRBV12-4,CASPFAGGHYNEQFF
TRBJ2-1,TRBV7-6,CASSLLARHEQFF
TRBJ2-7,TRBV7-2,CASSLEVAGFNEQYF
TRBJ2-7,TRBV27,CASSPWTSGHHYEQYF
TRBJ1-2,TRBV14,CASSQDLTVAYTF
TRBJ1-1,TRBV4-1,CASSQRTGGNTEAFF
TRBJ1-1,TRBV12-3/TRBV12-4,CAIGRGLNTEAFF